These 20 T cell receptor beta chains were all obtained from the same sample, sequenced in a study of identical twins. TCRdb re-called the 5' RACE reads with MiXCR, one entry per CDR3 protein. The sample yields approximately 630,000 distinct CDR3 sequences, around 7.4% seen once. The same data also contributed to another study, on yellow fever vaccine responses in identical twins.

The sample comprised PBMCs. Every receptor here comes from a woman aged 18-35 years in good health.

The V gene is TRBV7-6, the J gene TRBJ2-1; D is perhaps TRBD1 or TRBD2 (5 bases each). V was pared by 4 bases and J by 3 bases, with 13 bases between. Per germline, CDR1 SGHVS and CDR2 FNYEAQ. This CDR3 comprises 15 residues. The CDR3 reads CASSYGAHNYNEQFF. The CDR3 coding sequence is TGTGCCAGCAGCTACGGGGCCCATAACTACAATGAGCAGTTCTTC.

This clonotype showed up just a few times. The gene calls are TRBV6-1 and TRBJ2-2; 8 bases align to TRBD2. The V and J ends lost 4 bases and 5 bases, in that order; junction bases with no gene match: 6. The CDR3 is made up of 15 amino acids. Germline loops: CDR1 MNHNS, CDR2 SASEGT. The CDR3 spells CASSVLAGRTGELFF. The CDR3 nucleotides are TGTGCCAGCAGTGTCTTAGCGGGAAGGACCGGGGAGCTGTTTTTT.

This clonotype was observed at least ten times. The V call is TRBV2, the J call TRBJ1-6; D is unresolved. V dropped 6 bases and J dropped 7 bases, with 10 bases sitting between them. CDR1 SNHLY and CDR2 FYNNEI come from the germline V gene. The CDR3 totals 13 residues. The CDR3 reads CASRAQENSPLHF. DNA for the CDR3: TGTGCCAGCAGGGCCCAGGAGAATTCACCCCTCCACTTT.

The chain recombines TRBV7-2 with TRBJ2-3, with a possible D match to TRBD2 (5 bases). V was trimmed by 1 base and J by 2 bases, leaving 10 bases between them. Germline CDR1 SGHTA, CDR2 FQGNSA. The CDR3 covers 15 residues. The CDR3 coding sequence is TGTGCCAGCAGCTTAGGAAGCGGAGTCACAGATACGCAGTATTTT. Translating it yields CASSLGSGVTDTQYF.

The table lists this clonotype with a few counts. The chain links TRBV7-2 to TRBJ2-2, with 12 bases that match TRBD1. This CDR3 spans 16 amino acids. CDR1 and CDR2 from the germline V gene are SGHTA and FQGNSA. The V gene end was trimmed by 5 bases and the J gene end by 7 bases; junction bases not matched to a gene: 8. The CDR3 coding sequence is TGTGCCAGCAGCCCGGGGACAGGGGGCGATTACGGGGAGCTGTTTTTT. Its translation is CASSPGTGGDYGELFF.

The chain recombines TRBV3-1 with TRBJ2-5; TRBD2 agrees at 10 bases. CDR1 LGHDT and CDR2 YNNKEL come from the germline V gene (reference sequence). J lost 6 bases, V lost 1 base, and 8 bases had no gene match. The CDR3 runs 16 residues. CDR3 region: CASSQGLAGASQTQYF. CDR3 coding DNA: TGTGCCAGCAGCCAAGGCCTAGCGGGAGCATCCCAGACCCAGTACTTC.

This clonotype was observed once. The chain is built from TRBV18 and TRBJ2-1, with a tentative D call TRBD1 (5 bases). Germline CDR1 KGHSH, CDR2 LQKENI. Trimming pared 0 bases from V and 5 bases from J, leaving 14 bases between. This CDR3 has 16 amino acids. The CDR3 sequence is CASSPPGQGRHNEQFF. CDR3 coding DNA: TGTGCCAGCTCACCACCTGGGCAGGGTAGGCACAATGAGCAGTTCTTC.

In its sample, this clonotype was seen a few times. This rearrangement joins TRBV21-1 to TRBJ2-3; the D segment call TRBD1 is taken from the table without a DNA check. TRBV21-1 is described as a pseudogene. The CDR3 consists of 17 residues. The CDR3 sequence is CASSATGTGGGTDTQYF. CDR3 DNA: TGTGCCAGCAGCGCAACCGGGACAGGGGGCGGCACAGATACGCAGTATTTT.

This clonotype was observed at least ten times. The chain combines TRBV7-2 with TRBJ2-1; 9 bases are a match to TRBD2. Germline-derived CDR1 and CDR2 are SGHTA and FQGNSA. Unmatched junction bases numbered 12, after V lost 5 bases and J lost 4 bases. CDR3 length: 17 amino acids. DNA of the CDR3: TGTGCCAGCAGCCCTAGGGGTGGACTAGCGTCGTACAATGAGCAGTTCTTC. This translates into CASSPRGGLASYNEQFF.

This clonotype was seen at least ten times. The V gene is TRBV7-2, the J gene TRBJ1-1; possible D gene TRBD1, 5 bases. Germline V gives CDR1 SGHTA, CDR2 FQGNSA. Trimming left V 5 bases short and J 11 bases short, with 15 bases between. The length of the CDR3 is 12 residues. The CDR3 region has the DNA TGTGCCAGCAGCCCCATGGGCAGGGCCGCTTTCTTT. It encodes CASSPMGRAAFF.

In its sample, this clonotype was seen many times. The rearrangement links TRBV29-1 to TRBJ2-1; D is ambiguous. This CDR3 has 10 amino acids. The V end lost 0 bases, the J end lost 9 bases, and 3 bases lay between the germline ends. Germline V gene sequence: CDR1 SQVTM, CDR2 ANQGSEA. CDR3 coding DNA: TGCAGCGTTGAAGATTCTGAGCAGTTCTTC. It specifies CSVEDSEQFF.

This clonotype was found a few times. This chain joins TRBV9 and TRBJ2-1; D gene uncertain. The CDR3 length is 11 residues. The germline CDR1 and CDR2 sequences are SGDLS and YYNGEE. Trimming left V 7 bases short and J 7 bases short, with 9 bases between. The CDR3 DNA sequence: TGTGCCAGCGGTGGCCGTAATGAGCAGTTCTTC. Amino acids: CASGGRNEQFF.

The table lists this clonotype with many counts. This chain links TRBV28 with TRBJ1-5, with TRBD1 identical over 7 bases. Germline V gene data show CDR1 as MDHEN and CDR2 as SYDVKM. With 3 bases clipped from V and 5 bases from J, the junction kept 4 bases outside the gene matches. This CDR3 has 14 amino acids. The CDR3 loop reads CASSFQGVYQPQHF. CDR3 in DNA: TGTGCCAGCAGTTTTCAGGGGGTATATCAGCCCCAGCATTTT. The variable domain in full, completed from reference TRBV28 and TRBJ1-5, reads DVKVTQSSRYLVKRTGEKVFLECVQDMDHENMFWYRQDPGLGLRLIYFSYDVKMKEKGDIPEGYSVSREKKERFSLILESASTNQTSMYLCASSFQGVYQPQHFGDGTRLSIL.

This clonotype was seen a few times. V usage is TRBV7-3 and J usage is TRBJ2-1; tentative D call: TRBD2 (5 bases). V dropped 5 bases and J dropped 2 bases, with 13 bases sitting between them. CDR3 length: 15 amino acids. The germline gives CDR1 SGHTA, CDR2 FQGTGA. The CDR3 bases are TGTGCCAGCAGCCCTGACTACACCACCTACAATGAGCAGTTCTTC. As protein: CASSPDYTTYNEQFF.

This clonotype has at least ten counts. J is TRBJ2-7 and V is TRBV12-3 or TRBV12-4, with 7 bases that match TRBD1. Trimming took 7 bases from V and 0 from J; bases not matched to a gene: 6. This CDR3 region has 14 residues. Written as DNA, the CDR3 is TGTGCCAGCAAACCGGGACAGAGCTCCTACGAGCAGTACTTC. Protein: CASKPGQSSYEQYF.

There are many counts of this clonotype. This rearrangement joins TRBV24-1 to TRBJ2-1, with D tentatively TRBD1 or TRBD2 (5 bases each). V lost 4 bases, J lost 15 bases, and 18 bases lay in between. The CDR3 covers 13 residues. Germline V CDR1 and CDR2: KGHDR, SFDVKD. The CDR3 DNA follows: TGTGCCACCAGTGAAAGGCCAACGGGACCGTCGTTCTTC. This encodes CATSERPTGPSFF.

This clonotype was counted between two and nine times. This chain links TRBV28 with TRBJ2-6; D is ambiguous. Germline V gene sequence: CDR1 MDHEN, CDR2 SYDVKM. The ends were cut back, 6 bases at V and 2 bases at J, with 11 bases in the middle. This CDR3 contains 15 residues. The CDR3 loop is CASSNQAAGANVLTF. CDR3 DNA: TGTGCCAGCAGCAACCAAGCAGCTGGGGCCAACGTCCTGACTTTC.

This clonotype was recorded at least ten times. The rearrangement joins TRBV18 to TRBJ1-6, with 8 bases lining up with TRBD1. The CDR3 has 15 residues. The V gene's germline CDR1 is KGHSH and CDR2 LQKENI. J was trimmed by 7 bases and V by 3 bases; bases with no gene match: 5. CDR3 DNA: TGTGCCAGCTCACCCCGGGACAGGACCAATTCACCCCTCCACTTT. Translated, it gives CASSPRDRTNSPLHF. Full variable domain (remainder filled in from reference TRBV18 and TRBJ1-6): NAGVMQNPRHLVRRRGQEARLRCSPMKGHSHVYWYRQLPEEGLKFMVYLQKENIIDESGMPKERFSAEFPKEGPSILRIQQVVRGDSAAYFCASSPRDRTNSPLHFGNGTRLTVT.

This clonotype was counted many times. This chain uses TRBV20-1 with TRBJ2-5, with 9 bases that match TRBD2. The CDR3 runs to 16 residues. After removal of 0 bases from V and 4 bases from J, the junction contained 9 bases not matched to a gene. Germline V gene lookup returns CDR1 DFQATT and CDR2 SNEGSKA (reference sequence). CDR3 amino acids: CSARDLTSGPLETQYF. For the CDR3, the DNA is TGCAGTGCTAGAGATCTTACTAGCGGGCCCTTAGAGACCCAGTACTTC.

The chain recombines TRBV28 with TRBJ2-1; the D gene is possibly TRBD2 (5 bases). The CDR3 has 16 residues. CDR1 is MDHEN, CDR2 SYDVKM, per germline. V shed 5 bases and J shed 8 bases, with 22 bases lying between them. CDR3 region: CASSPAGRRLPDEQFF. The DNA for the CDR3 is TGTGCCAGCAGTCCCGCTGGACGGAGGCTGCCCGATGAGCAGTTCTTC.